Each of the 22 T cell receptor beta chains below was sequenced from the same sample in a study of blood T cell repertoires in COVID-19. The protocol was immunoSEQ multiplex PCR, while the TCRdb copy is restricted to in-frame clones and leaves out a portion. Of about 280,000 clones listed, around 90% are singletons. The source material was PBMCs or T cells enriched from blood (not recorded which). These receptors were collected from a woman younger than 30 with acute COVID-19.

This chain links TRBV11-2 with TRBJ1-4; 7 positions match TRBD1. Germline V gene sequence: CDR1 SGHAT, CDR2 FQNNGV. The CDR3 consists of 14 residues. V lost 4 bases, J lost 4 bases, and 3 bases stayed unmatched. CDR3 bases: TGTGCCAGCAGCTATAGACAGGGTAATGAAAAACTGTTTTTT. Residues: CASSYRQGNEKLFF.

This clone turned up a few times. V and J are TRBV29-1 and TRBJ2-7; D might be TRBD2 (5 bases). This CDR3 spans 12 amino acids. Germline CDR1 is SQVTM and CDR2 is ANQGSEA. The V end lost 6 bases, the J end lost 3 bases, and 12 bases lay between the germline ends. The CDR3 DNA reads as TGCAGCGTGGGCTTGAGGGACTACGAGCAGTACTTC. Translation: CSVGLRDYEQYF.

The count of this clone is one. This chain joins TRBV7-9 and TRBJ1-2; 12 nucleotides match TRBD1. Germline trimming cut 8 bases from V and 0 bases from J; bases unmatched to any gene: 13. In germline, CDR1 is SEHNR, CDR2 FQNEAQ (reference sequence). The length of the CDR3 is 18 residues. CDR3 in amino acids: CASDPSGTGGVSNYGYTF. DNA for the CDR3: TGTGCCAGCGACCCGTCCGGGACAGGGGGCGTCTCTAACTATGGCTACACCTTC. Together with reference TRBV7-9 and TRBJ1-2, the CDR3 gives the full variable domain: DTGVSQNPRHKITKRGQNVTFRCDPISEHNRLYWYRQTLGQGPEFLTYFQNEAQLEKSRLLSDRFSAERPKGSFSTLEIQRTEQGDSAMYLCASDPSGTGGVSNYGYTFGSGTRLTVV.

The sample holds a few counts of this clone. The gene calls are TRBV5-6 and TRBJ2-7, with a tentative D call TRBD2 (5 bases). Germline V gene data show CDR1 as SGHDT and CDR2 as YYEEEE. Trimming took 1 base from V and 1 from J, leaving 12 bases between them. CDR3 size: 15 residues. The chain's CDR3 is CASSLRGAGSYEQYF. CDR3 bases: TGTGCCAGCAGCTTGCGAGGTGCGGGTTCCTACGAGCAGTACTTC.

V is TRBV19 and J is TRBJ1-1; D unresolved. V dropped 7 bases and J dropped 1 base, with 13 bases sitting between them. CDR1 and CDR2 from the germline V gene are LNHDA and SQIVND (reference sequence). This CDR3 contains 14 residues. The CDR3 sequence is CASKKTHQNTEAFF. CDR3 sequence (DNA): TGTGCCAGTAAGAAAACACACCAGAACACTGAAGCTTTCTTT. The full variable domain, rest sourced from reference TRBV19 and TRBJ1-1, is DGGITQSPKYLFRKEGQNVTLSCEQNLNHDAMYWYRQDPGQGLRLIYYSQIVNDFQKGDIAEGYSVSREKKESFPLTVTSAQKNPTAFYLCASKKTHQNTEAFFGQGTRLTVV.

V is TRBV12-3 or TRBV12-4 and J is TRBJ1-3; D unclear. The CDR3 sequence is 12 residues long. Trimming cost V 4 bases and J 4 bases, with 5 bases left between them. Here the CDR3 reads CASSSLGNTIYF. The CDR3 DNA follows: TGTGCCAGCAGTTCTCTGGGAAACACCATATATTTT.

V and J are TRBV7-9 and TRBJ1-4, with 8 bases matching TRBD1. The CDR3 is 15 amino acids. The J segment lost 3 bases and the V segment lost 4 bases, leaving 4 bases of the junction unmatched. Germline V gene data show CDR1 as SEHNR and CDR2 as FQNEAQ (reference sequence). This CDR3 reads CASSSRGPPNEKLFF. CDR3 in DNA: TGTGCCAGCAGCTCCAGGGGGCCCCCTAATGAAAAACTGTTTTTT.

The gene calls are TRBV18 and TRBJ1-1; D is unclear. Trimming stripped 1 base from V and 0 bases from J, with 9 bases between. Germline CDR1 and CDR2: KGHSH and LQKENI. The CDR3 totals 15 residues. CDR3 nucleotides: TGTGCCAGCTCACCACTTGAGAAGATGAACACTGAAGCTTTCTTT. Amino acids: CASSPLEKMNTEAFF.

The chain uses TRBV27 and TRBJ1-1, with a weak D call TRBD1 (6 bases). The length of the CDR3 is 13 residues. V lost 5 bases to trimming and J lost 1 base, with 8 bases between them. Germline V CDR1 and CDR2: MNHEY, SMNVEV (reference sequence). The CDR3, as DNA: TGTGCCAGCAGTCGCAGGGGGAACACTGAAGCTTTCTTT. The encoded protein is CASSRRGNTEAFF.

This clone was observed once. The chain is built from TRBV5-4 and TRBJ2-3; 11 positions agree with TRBD2. This CDR3 region has 18 residues. CDR1 and CDR2 from the germline V gene are SGHNT and YYREEE (reference sequence). V was clipped by 4 bases and J by 0 bases; unmatched bases: 10. The CDR3 DNA reads as TGTGCCAGCAGCGACCAAACTAGCGGGGGTGGTAGCACAGATACGCAGTATTTT. It is translated as CASSDQTSGGGSTDTQYF.

This clone was seen a single time. This chain links TRBV7-9 with TRBJ1-2; 7 bases match TRBD1. The germline CDR1 and CDR2 sequences are SEHNR and FQNEAQ (reference sequence). The CDR3 loop spans 14 amino acids. With V trimmed by 5 bases and J by 10 bases, 13 bases remained unmatched. CDR3 nucleotides: TGTGCCAGCAGCCCCCCGGGACAGCCTCATGCCTACACCTTC. Its translation: CASSPPGQPHAYTF.

This chain uses TRBV12-3 or TRBV12-4 with TRBJ1-3; no firm D call. Trimming pared 6 bases from V and 2 bases from J, leaving 8 bases between. This CDR3 has 13 amino acids. The DNA of the CDR3 is TGTGCCAGCAGGGGAGCTGCTGGAAACACCATATATTTT. Translating it yields CASRGAAGNTIYF.

The rearrangement links TRBV4-3 to TRBJ2-7, with 10 bases fitting TRBD1. Germline loops: CDR1 LGHNA, CDR2 YSLEER. The CDR3 is 14 residues long. Germline trimming cut 1 base from V and 5 bases from J; bases unmatched to any gene: 2. CDR3 residues: CASSQGTGGNEQYF. The CDR3 DNA sequence: TGCGCCAGCAGCCAAGGGACAGGGGGGAACGAGCAGTACTTC.

This clone came up once. Distinct nucleotide sequences in the sample also encode this CDR3. The J gene is TRBJ1-5, the V gene TRBV9, with D possibly matching TRBD1 (6 bases). The CDR3 runs 13 residues. The germline gives CDR1 SGDLS, CDR2 YYNGEE. V lost 2 bases and J 4 bases, leaving 7 bases between the germline ends. The CDR3, as DNA: TGTGCCAGCAGCGTCACAGGGAATCAGCCCCAGCATTTT. It translates to CASSVTGNQPQHF. The whole variable domain, remainder taken from reference TRBV9 and TRBJ1-5, is DSGVTQTPKHLITATGQRVTLRCSPRSGDLSVYWYQQSLDQGLQFLIQYYNGEERAKGNILERFSAQQFPDLHSELNLSSLELGDSALYFCASSVTGNQPQHFGDGTRLSIL.

This clone was counted between two and nine times. This chain uses TRBV19 with TRBJ2-7, with TRBD2 as a possible D gene (5 bases). V lost 3 bases, J lost 3 bases, and 12 bases lay in between. CDR3 length: 14 residues. Per germline, CDR1 LNHDA and CDR2 SQIVND (reference sequence). CDR3 residues: CASSIRVRGYEQYF. The CDR3 region has the DNA TGTGCCAGTAGTATCCGGGTACGGGGCTACGAGCAGTACTTC.

The rearrangement links TRBV4-1 to TRBJ2-7, with TRBD2 matching 12 bases. CDR1 and CDR2 from the germline V gene are MGHRA and YSYEKL. The CDR3 runs to 15 residues. V trimming: 4 bases; J trimming: 6 bases; junction bases outside the gene matches: 7. The CDR3 here is CASSPQTSGSPEQYF. The CDR3, as DNA: TGCGCCAGCAGCCCACAGACTAGCGGGAGTCCCGAGCAGTACTTC.

This clone was seen a single time. The chain combines TRBV4-1 with TRBJ1-5; D remains unclear. V lost 0 bases and J lost 5, with 8 bases in between. Germline loops: CDR1 MGHRA, CDR2 YSYEKL. The CDR3 has 14 residues. CDR3 nucleotides: TGCGCCAGCAGCCAAGAACGGGTTTATCAGCCCCAGCATTTT. This sequence encodes CASSQERVYQPQHF.

This sequence joins TRBV5-8 and TRBJ2-3, with D maybe TRBD2 (6 bases). The germline V gene encodes CDR1 SGHTS and CDR2 YDEGEE. This CDR3 has 15 residues. The V end was cut by 6 bases, the J end by 3 bases, with 17 bases between. This CDR3 reads CASNFGTSETDTQYF. DNA for the CDR3: TGTGCCAGCAACTTCGGGACTTCTGAAACAGATACGCAGTATTTT. The full variable domain, completed using reference TRBV5-8 and TRBJ2-3, is EAGVTQSPTHLIKTRGQQATLRCSPISGHTSVYWYQQALGLGLQFLLWYDEGEERNRGNFPPRFSGRQFPNYSSELNVNALELEDSALYLCASNFGTSETDTQYFGPGTRLTVL.

The chain is built from TRBV18 and TRBJ1-5; 10 nucleotides agree with TRBD1. The CDR3 has 15 residues. J was trimmed by 2 bases and V by 3 bases; bases with no gene match: 1. Germline V gene lookup returns CDR1 KGHSH and CDR2 LQKENI. CDR3 nucleotides: TGTGCCAGCTCACCGGGGACAGGGGGCAATCAGCCCCAGCATTTT. It encodes CASSPGTGGNQPQHF. Supplemented by reference TRBV18 and TRBJ1-5, the full variable domain reads NAGVMQNPRHLVRRRGQEARLRCSPMKGHSHVYWYRQLPEEGLKFMVYLQKENIIDESGMPKERFSAEFPKEGPSILRIQQVVRGDSAAYFCASSPGTGGNQPQHFGDGTRLSIL.

The V call is TRBV9, the J call TRBJ2-3, with 11 bases that match TRBD1. The CDR3 loop spans 18 amino acids. V lost 4 bases, J lost 3 bases, and 13 bases stayed unmatched. Looked up from germline, CDR1 is SGDLS and CDR2 is YYNGEE. The CDR3 region has the DNA TGTGCCAGCAGCCAGGACAGAATGGGGACAGGGGGAACAGATACGCAGTATTTT. Residues: CASSQDRMGTGGTDTQYF.

The chain has TRBV6-5 and TRBJ2-5; a possible D gene is TRBD1 (5 bases). The CDR3 extends over 16 amino acids. With 4 bases removed from V and 0 bases from J, the gap between germline ends came to 15 bases. CDR1 and CDR2 (germline): MNHEY, SVGAGI. CDR3 in DNA: TGTGCCAGCAGTTCAGGACAAACCAGGAACCAAGAGACCCAGTACTTC. It is translated as CASSSGQTRNQETQYF.

V gene TRBV5-4 combines with J gene TRBJ2-1; a possible D gene is TRBD2 (6 bases). The CDR3 loop spans 15 amino acids. V was shortened by 4 bases and J by 3 bases, with 14 bases between the two germline ends. In germline, CDR1 is SGHNT, CDR2 YYREEE (reference sequence). The CDR3 loop reads CASSRTSTIYNEQFF. CDR3 DNA sequence: TGTGCCAGCAGCCGAACTAGCACTATCTACAATGAGCAGTTCTTC.